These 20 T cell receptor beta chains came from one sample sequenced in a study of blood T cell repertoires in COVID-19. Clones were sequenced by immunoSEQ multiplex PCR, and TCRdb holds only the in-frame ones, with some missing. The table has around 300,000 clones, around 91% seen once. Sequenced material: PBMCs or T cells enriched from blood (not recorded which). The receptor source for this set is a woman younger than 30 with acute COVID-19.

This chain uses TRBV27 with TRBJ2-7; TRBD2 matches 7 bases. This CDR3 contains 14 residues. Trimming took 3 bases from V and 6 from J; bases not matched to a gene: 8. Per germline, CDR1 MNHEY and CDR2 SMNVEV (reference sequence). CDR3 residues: CASSFGGGPSEQYF. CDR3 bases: TGTGCCAGCAGTTTTGGGGGAGGGCCTTCCGAGCAGTACTTC.

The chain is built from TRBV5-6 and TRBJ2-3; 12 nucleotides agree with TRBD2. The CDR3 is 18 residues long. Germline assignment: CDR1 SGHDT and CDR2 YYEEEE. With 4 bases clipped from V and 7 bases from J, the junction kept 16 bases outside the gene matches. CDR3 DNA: TGTGCCAGCAGCCCAGACTTTACGACTAGCGGGAGACACAATACGCAGTATTTT. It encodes CASSPDFTTSGRHNTQYF.

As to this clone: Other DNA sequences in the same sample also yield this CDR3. The CDR3 DNA reads as TGCGCCAGCAGCTTTGGGGGGCAAGAGACCCAGTACTTC. It codes for CASSFGGQETQYF. The rearrangement uses TRBV5-1 and TRBJ2-5; D may be TRBD2 (6 bases). Germline loops: CDR1 SGHRS, CDR2 YFSETQ. The CDR3 runs 13 residues. Between the trimmed V and J ends, which lost 2 bases and 2 bases, there was a span of 7 bases.

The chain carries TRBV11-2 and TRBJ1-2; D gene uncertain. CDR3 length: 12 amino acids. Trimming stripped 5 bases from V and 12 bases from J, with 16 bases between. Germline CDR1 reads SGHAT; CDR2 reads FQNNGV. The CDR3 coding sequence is TGTGCCAGCAGCCAACGGGTAAACGAAAACACCTTC. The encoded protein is CASSQRVNENTF.

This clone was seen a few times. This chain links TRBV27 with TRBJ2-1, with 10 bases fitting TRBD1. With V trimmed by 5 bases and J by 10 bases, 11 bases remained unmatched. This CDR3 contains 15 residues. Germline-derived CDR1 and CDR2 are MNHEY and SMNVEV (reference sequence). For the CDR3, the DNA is TGTGCCAGCAGTATAGGGGACAGGGGACCAAAGGAGCAGTTCTTC. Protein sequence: CASSIGDRGPKEQFF.

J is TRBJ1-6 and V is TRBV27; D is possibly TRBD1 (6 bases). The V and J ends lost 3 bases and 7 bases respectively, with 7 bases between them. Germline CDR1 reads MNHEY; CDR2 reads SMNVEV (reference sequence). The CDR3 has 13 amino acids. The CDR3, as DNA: TGTGCCAGCAGTTTTACAGGGAATTCACCCCTCCACTTT. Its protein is CASSFTGNSPLHF.

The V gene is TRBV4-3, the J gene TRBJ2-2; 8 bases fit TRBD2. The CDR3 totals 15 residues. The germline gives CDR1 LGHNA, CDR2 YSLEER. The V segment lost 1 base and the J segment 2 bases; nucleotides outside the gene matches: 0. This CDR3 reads CASSQGTSNTGELFF. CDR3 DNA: TGCGCCAGCAGCCAAGGGACTAGCAACACCGGGGAGCTGTTTTTT.

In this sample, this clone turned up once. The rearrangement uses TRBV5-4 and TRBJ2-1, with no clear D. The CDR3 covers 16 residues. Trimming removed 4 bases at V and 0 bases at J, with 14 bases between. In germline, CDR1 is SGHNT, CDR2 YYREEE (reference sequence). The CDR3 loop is CASSGWATSSYNEQFF. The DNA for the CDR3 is TGTGCCAGCAGCGGATGGGCAACGAGCTCCTACAATGAGCAGTTCTTC.

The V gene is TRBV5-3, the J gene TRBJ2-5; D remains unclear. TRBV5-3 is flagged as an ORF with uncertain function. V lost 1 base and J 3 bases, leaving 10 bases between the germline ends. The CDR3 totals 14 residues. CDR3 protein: CARSLWVEEETQYF. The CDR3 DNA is TGTGCCAGAAGCTTGTGGGTAGAGGAAGAGACCCAGTACTTC.

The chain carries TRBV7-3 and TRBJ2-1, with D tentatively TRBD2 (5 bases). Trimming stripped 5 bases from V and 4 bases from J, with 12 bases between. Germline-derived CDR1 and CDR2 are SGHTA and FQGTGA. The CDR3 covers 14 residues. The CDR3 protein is CASSPDWGYNEQFF. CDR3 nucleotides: TGTGCCAGCAGCCCGGACTGGGGATACAATGAGCAGTTCTTC.

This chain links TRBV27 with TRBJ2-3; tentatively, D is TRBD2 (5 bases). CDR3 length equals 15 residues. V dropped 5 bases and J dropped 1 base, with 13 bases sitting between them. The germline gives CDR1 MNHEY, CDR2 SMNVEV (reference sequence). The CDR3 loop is CASSLNYGGTDTQYF. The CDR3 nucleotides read TGTGCCAGCAGTCTCAACTACGGGGGCACAGATACGCAGTATTTT.

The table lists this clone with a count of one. CDR3 sequence (DNA): TGTGCCAGCAGTGCTCACACGCCGGCCAACGTCCTGACTTTC. Residues: CASSAHTPANVLTF. The chain couples TRBV2 to TRBJ2-6; no clear D gene. Trimming left V 4 bases short and J 6 bases short, with 10 bases between. Germline V lookup: CDR1 SNHLY, CDR2 FYNNEI. The CDR3 is 14 amino acids.

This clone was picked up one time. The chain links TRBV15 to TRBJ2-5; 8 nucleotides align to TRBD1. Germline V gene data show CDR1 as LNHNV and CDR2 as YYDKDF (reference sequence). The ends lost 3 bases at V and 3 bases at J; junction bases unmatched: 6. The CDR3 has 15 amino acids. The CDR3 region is CATSSRRQGKETQYF. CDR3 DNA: TGTGCCACCAGCAGCCGTAGACAGGGGAAAGAGACCCAGTACTTC.

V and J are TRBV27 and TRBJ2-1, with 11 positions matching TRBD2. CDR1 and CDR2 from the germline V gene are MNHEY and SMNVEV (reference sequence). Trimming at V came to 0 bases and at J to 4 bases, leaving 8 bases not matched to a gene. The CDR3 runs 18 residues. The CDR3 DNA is TGTGCCAGCAGTTTATCGAGAACTAGCGGGAGATGGTACAATGAGCAGTTCTTC. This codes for CASSLSRTSGRWYNEQFF.

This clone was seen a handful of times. The chain's CDR3 is CAISEAFQETQYF. CDR3 DNA: TGTGCCATCAGTGAAGCTTTCCAAGAGACCCAGTACTTC. This chain joins TRBV10-3 and TRBJ2-5, with D unresolved. Germline loops: CDR1 ENHRY, CDR2 SYGVKD. V lost 3 bases and J 1 base, leaving 6 bases between the germline ends. The CDR3 spans 13 residues.

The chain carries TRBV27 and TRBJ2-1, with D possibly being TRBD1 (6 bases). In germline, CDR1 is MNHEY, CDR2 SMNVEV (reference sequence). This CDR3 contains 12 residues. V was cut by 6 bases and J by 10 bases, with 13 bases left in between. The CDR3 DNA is TGTGCCAGCAGCGCACTCGACAGGGAGCAGTTCTTC. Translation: CASSALDREQFF.

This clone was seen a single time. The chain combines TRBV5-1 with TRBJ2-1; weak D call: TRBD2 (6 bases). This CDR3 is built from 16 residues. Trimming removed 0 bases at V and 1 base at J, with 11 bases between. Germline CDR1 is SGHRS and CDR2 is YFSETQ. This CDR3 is CASSLDSGLSYNEQFF. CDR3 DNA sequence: TGCGCCAGCAGCTTGGATAGCGGCCTATCCTACAATGAGCAGTTCTTC.

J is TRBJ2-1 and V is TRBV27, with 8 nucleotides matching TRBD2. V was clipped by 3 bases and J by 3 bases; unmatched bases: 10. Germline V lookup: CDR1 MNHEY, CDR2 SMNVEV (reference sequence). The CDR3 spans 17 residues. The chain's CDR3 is CASSFSPPLAVYNEQFF. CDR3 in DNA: TGTGCCAGCAGTTTCTCCCCCCCACTAGCGGTCTACAATGAGCAGTTCTTC.

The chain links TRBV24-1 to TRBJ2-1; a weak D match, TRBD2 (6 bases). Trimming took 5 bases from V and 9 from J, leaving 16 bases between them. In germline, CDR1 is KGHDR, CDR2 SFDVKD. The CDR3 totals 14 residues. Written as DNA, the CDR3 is TGTGCCACCAGTGCGACTAGTAAGGTCAGTGAGCAGTTCTTC. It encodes CATSATSKVSEQFF.

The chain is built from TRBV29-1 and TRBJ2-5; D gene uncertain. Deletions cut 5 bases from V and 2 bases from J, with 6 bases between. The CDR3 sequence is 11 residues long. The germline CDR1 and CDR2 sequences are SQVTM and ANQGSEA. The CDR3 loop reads CSVLPQETQYF. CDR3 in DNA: TGCAGCGTTCTCCCGCAAGAGACCCAGTACTTC. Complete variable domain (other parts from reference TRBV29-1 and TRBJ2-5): SAVISQKPSRDICQRGTSLTIQCQVDSQVTMMFWYRQQPGQSLTLIATANQGSEATYESGFVIDKFPISRPNLTFSTLTVSNMSPEDSSIYLCSVLPQETQYFGPGTRLLVL.